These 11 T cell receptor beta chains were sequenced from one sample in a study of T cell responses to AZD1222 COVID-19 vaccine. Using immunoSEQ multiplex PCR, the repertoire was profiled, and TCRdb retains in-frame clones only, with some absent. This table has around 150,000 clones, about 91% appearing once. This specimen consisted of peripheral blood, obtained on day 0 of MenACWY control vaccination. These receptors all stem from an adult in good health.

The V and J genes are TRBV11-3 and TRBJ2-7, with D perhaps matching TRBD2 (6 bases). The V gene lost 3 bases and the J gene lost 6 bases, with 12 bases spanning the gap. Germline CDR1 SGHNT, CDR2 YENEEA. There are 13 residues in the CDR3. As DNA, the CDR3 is TGTGCCAGCAGCTTGGAGGAGGGTGGCGAGCAGTACTTC. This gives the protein CASSLEEGGEQYF.

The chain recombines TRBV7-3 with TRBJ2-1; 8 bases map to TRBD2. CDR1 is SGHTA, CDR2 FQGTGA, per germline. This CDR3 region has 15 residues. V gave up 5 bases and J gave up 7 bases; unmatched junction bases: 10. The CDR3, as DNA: TGTGCCAGCAGCGGGCGGGGGGCCCTCCTAAATGAGCAGTTCTTC. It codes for CASSGRGALLNEQFF.

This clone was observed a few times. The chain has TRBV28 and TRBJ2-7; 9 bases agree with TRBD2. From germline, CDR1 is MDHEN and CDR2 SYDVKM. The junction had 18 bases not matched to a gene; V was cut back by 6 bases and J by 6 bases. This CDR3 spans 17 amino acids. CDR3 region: CASRSTLYGGRAREQYF. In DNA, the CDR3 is TGTGCCAGCAGGTCGACCTTATATGGCGGGAGGGCCCGCGAGCAGTACTTC.

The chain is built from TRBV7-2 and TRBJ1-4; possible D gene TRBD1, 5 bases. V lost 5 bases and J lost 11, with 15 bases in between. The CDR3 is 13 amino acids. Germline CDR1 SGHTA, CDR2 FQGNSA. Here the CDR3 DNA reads TGTGCCAGCAGCCCCCACCGGGACGCCAAACTGTTTTTT. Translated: CASSPHRDAKLFF. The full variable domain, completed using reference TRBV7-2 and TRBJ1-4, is GAGVSQSPSNKVTEKGKDVELRCDPISGHTALYWYRQSLGQGLEFLIYFQGNSAPDKSGLPSDRFSAERTGGSVSTLTIQRTQQEDSAVYLCASSPHRDAKLFFGSGTQLSVL.

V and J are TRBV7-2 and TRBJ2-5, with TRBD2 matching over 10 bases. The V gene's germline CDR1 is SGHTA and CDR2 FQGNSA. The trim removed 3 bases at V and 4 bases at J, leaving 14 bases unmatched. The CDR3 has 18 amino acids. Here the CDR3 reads CASSFRASGGGGGETQYF. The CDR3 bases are TGTGCCAGCAGCTTTAGGGCTAGCGGGGGAGGGGGAGGAGAGACCCAGTACTTC. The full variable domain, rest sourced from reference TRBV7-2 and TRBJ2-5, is GAGVSQSPSNKVTEKGKDVELRCDPISGHTALYWYRQSLGQGLEFLIYFQGNSAPDKSGLPSDRFSAERTGGSVSTLTIQRTQQEDSAVYLCASSFRASGGGGGETQYFGPGTRLLVL.

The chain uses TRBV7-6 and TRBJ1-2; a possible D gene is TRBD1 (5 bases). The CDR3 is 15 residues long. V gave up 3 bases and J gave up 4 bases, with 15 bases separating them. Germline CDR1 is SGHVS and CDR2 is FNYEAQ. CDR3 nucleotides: TGTGCCAGCAGCTTCCATGGGACGGATATCTATGGCTACACCTTC. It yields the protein CASSFHGTDIYGYTF.

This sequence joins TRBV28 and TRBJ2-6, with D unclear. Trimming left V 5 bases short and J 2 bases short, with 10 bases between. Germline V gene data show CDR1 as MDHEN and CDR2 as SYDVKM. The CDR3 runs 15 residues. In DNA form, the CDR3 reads TGTGCCAGCAGTGATGTGGGGACTGGGGCCAACGTCCTGACTTTC. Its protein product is CASSDVGTGANVLTF.

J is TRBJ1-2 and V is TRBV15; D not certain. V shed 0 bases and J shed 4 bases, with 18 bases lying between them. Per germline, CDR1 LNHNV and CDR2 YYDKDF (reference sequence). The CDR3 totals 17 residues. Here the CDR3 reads CATSRDGSVRESYGYTF. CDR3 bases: TGTGCCACCAGCAGAGATGGTTCCGTCCGGGAGAGCTATGGCTACACCTTC.

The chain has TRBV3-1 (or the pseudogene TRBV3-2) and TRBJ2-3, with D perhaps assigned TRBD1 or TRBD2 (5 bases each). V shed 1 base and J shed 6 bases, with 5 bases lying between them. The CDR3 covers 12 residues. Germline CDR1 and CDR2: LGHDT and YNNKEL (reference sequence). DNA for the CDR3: TGTGCCAGCAGCCAAGGGGGGGATACGCAGTATTTT. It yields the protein CASSQGGDTQYF.

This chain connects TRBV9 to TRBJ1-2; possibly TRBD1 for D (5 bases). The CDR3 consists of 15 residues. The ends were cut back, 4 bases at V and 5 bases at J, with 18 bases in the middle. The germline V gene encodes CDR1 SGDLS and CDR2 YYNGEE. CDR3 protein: CASSPGGSGGYGYTF. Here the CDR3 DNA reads TGTGCCAGCAGCCCGGGAGGATCCGGGGGGTATGGCTACACCTTC.

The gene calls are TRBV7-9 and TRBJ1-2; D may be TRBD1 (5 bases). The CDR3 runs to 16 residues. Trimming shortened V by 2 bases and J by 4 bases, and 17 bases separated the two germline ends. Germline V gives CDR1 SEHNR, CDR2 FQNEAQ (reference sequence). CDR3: CASSLTAAGQVYGYTF. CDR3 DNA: TGTGCCAGCAGCTTAACAGCGGCAGGACAAGTCTATGGCTACACCTTC.